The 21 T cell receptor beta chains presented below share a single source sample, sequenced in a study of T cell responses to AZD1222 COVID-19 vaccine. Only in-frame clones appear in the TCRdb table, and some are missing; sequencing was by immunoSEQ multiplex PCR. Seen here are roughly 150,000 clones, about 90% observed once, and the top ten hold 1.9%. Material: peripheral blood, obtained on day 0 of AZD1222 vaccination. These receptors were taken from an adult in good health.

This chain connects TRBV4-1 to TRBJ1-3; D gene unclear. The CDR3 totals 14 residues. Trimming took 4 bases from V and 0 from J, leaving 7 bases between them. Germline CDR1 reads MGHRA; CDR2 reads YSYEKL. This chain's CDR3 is CASSLRTSGNTIYF. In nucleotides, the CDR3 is TGCGCCAGCAGCCTTCGGACCTCTGGAAACACCATATATTTT.

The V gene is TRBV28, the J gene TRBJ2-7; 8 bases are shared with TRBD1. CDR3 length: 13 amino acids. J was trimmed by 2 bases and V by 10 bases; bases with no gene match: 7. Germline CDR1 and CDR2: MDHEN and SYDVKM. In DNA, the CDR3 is TGTGCCACGGACAGGGTGGGAACCTACGAGCAGTACTTC. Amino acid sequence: CATDRVGTYEQYF.

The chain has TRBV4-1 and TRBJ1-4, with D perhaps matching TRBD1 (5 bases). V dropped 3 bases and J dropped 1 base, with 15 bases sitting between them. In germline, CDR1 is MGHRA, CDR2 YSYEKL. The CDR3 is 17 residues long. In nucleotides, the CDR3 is TGCGCCAGCAGCCACAGGAGAGGCGGGGGAACTAATGAAAAACTGTTTTTT. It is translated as CASSHRRGGGTNEKLFF.

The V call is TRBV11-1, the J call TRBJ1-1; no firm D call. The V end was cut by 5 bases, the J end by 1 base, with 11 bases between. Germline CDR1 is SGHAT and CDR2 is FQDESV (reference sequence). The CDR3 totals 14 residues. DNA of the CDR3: TGTGCCAGCAGCCCTCACTCCCGGAACACTGAAGCTTTCTTT. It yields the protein CASSPHSRNTEAFF.

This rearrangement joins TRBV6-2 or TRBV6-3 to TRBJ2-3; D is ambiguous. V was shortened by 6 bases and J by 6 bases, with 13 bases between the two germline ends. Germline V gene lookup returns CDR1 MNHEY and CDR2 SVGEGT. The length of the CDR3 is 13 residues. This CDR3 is CASSLYGDDTQYF. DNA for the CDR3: TGTGCCAGCAGCCTCTATGGGGATGATACGCAGTATTTT.

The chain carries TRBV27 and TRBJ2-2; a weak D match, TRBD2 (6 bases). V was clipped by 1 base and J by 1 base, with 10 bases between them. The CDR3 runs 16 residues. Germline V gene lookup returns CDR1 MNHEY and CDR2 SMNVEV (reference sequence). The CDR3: CASSLFAGLNTGELFF. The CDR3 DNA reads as TGTGCCAGCAGTTTATTTGCGGGGCTGAACACCGGGGAGCTGTTTTTT.

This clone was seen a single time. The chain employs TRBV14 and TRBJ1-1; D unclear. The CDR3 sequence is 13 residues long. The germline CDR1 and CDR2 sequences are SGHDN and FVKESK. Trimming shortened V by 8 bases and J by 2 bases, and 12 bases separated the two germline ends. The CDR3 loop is CASSRKPNTEAFF. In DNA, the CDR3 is TGTGCCAGCTCTCGGAAGCCAAACACTGAAGCTTTCTTT.

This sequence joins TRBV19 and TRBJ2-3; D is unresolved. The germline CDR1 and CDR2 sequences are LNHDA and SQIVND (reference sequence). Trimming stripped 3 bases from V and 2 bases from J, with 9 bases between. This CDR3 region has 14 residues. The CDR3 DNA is TGTGCCAGTAGTATTCGGATGATCACAGATACGCAGTATTTT. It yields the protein CASSIRMITDTQYF.

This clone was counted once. CDR3 region: CASTEQGAYGYTF. The CDR3, as DNA: TGTGCCAGTACGGAGCAGGGGGCCTATGGCTACACCTTC. The genes are TRBV19 and TRBJ1-2; 8 positions match TRBD1. CDR3 length equals 13 residues. V was clipped by 7 bases and J by 4 bases; unmatched bases: 5. Germline V gives CDR1 LNHDA, CDR2 SQIVND (reference sequence). The full variable domain, its missing parts supplied by reference TRBV19 and TRBJ1-2, is DGGITQSPKYLFRKEGQNVTLSCEQNLNHDAMYWYRQDPGQGLRLIYYSQIVNDFQKGDIAEGYSVSREKKESFPLTVTSAQKNPTAFYLCASTEQGAYGYTFGSGTRLTVV.

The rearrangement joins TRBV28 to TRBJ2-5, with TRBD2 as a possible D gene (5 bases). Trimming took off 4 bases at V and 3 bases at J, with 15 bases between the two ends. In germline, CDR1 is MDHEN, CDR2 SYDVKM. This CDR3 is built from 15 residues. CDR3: CASSSQGSVKETQYF. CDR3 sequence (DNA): TGTGCCAGCAGTTCTCAAGGTAGCGTAAAAGAGACCCAGTACTTC. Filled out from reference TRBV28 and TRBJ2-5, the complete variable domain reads DVKVTQSSRYLVKRTGEKVFLECVQDMDHENMFWYRQDPGLGLRLIYFSYDVKMKEKGDIPEGYSVSREKKERFSLILESASTNQTSMYLCASSSQGSVKETQYFGPGTRLLVL.

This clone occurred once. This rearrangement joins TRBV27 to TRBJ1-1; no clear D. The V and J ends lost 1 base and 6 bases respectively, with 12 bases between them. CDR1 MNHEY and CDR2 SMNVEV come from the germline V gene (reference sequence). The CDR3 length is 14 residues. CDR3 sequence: CASSLLAGYAEAFF. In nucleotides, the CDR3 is TGTGCCAGCAGTTTATTGGCGGGGTACGCTGAAGCTTTCTTT.

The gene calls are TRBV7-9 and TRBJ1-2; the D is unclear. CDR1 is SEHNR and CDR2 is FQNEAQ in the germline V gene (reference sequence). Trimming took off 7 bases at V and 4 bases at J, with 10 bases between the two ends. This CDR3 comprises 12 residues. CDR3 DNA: TGTGCCAGCACCAAAGAGAGCTATGGCTACACCTTC. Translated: CASTKESYGYTF. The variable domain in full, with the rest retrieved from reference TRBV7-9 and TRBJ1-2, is DTGVSQNPRHKITKRGQNVTFRCDPISEHNRLYWYRQTLGQGPEFLTYFQNEAQLEKSRLLSDRFSAERPKGSFSTLEIQRTEQGDSAMYLCASTKESYGYTFGSGTRLTVV.

The CDR3 DNA sequence: TGTGCCAGCAGCCCATCTTGGGGAGCGGAAAACACAGATACGCAGTATTTT. Translating gives CASSPSWGAENTDTQYF. The chain has TRBV7-8 and TRBJ2-3; tentative D call: TRBD2 (5 bases). CDR1 is SGHVS and CDR2 is FQNEAQ in the germline V gene. V was clipped by 5 bases and J by 2 bases, with 20 bases between them. The CDR3 sequence is 17 residues long.

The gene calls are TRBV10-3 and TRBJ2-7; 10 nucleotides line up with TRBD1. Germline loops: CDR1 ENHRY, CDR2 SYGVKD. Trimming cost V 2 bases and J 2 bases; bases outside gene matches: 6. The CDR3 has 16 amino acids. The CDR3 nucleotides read TGTGCCATCAGTGAGACACCGGGACAGGGGCCCTACGAGCAGTACTTC. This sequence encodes CAISETPGQGPYEQYF.

The CDR3 nucleotides are TGTGCCAGCAGTTACGGGGACGCCCGGAACACTGAAGCTTTCTTT. As protein: CASSYGDARNTEAFF. The genes are TRBV6-6 and TRBJ1-1; D perhaps matches TRBD1 (5 bases). CDR3 length: 15 residues. V lost 2 bases and J 1 base, leaving 11 bases between the germline ends. Per the germline V gene, CDR1 is MNHNY and CDR2 is SVGAGI (reference sequence).

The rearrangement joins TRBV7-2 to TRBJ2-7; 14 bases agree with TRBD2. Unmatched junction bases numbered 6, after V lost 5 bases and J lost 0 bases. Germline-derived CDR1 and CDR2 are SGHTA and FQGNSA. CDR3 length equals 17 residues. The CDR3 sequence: CASSRTSGGTSSYEQYF. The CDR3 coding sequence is TGTGCCAGCAGCCGGACTAGCGGGGGGACCAGCTCCTACGAGCAGTACTTC.

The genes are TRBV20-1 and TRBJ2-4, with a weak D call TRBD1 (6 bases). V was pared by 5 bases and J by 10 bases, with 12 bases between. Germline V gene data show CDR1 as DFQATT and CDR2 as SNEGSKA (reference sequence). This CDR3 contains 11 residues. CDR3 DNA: TGCAGTGCTGAGGACAGCAAGATTCAGTACTTC. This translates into CSAEDSKIQYF.

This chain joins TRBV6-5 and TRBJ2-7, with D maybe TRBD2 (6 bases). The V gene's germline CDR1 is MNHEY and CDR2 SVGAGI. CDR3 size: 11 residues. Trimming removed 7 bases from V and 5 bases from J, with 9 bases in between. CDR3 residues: CASTREDEQYF. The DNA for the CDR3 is TGTGCCAGCACCAGGGAGGACGAGCAGTACTTC.

The chain's CDR3 is CASSSRGAGSADTQYF. DNA of the CDR3: TGTGCCAGCAGCTCCAGAGGGGCAGGGAGCGCAGATACGCAGTATTTT. The chain couples TRBV11-2 to TRBJ2-3; D tentatively reads TRBD1 or TRBD2 (5 bases each). The CDR3 length is 16 residues. In germline, CDR1 is SGHAT, CDR2 FQNNGV. The ends were cut back, 4 bases at V and 4 bases at J, with 18 bases in the middle.

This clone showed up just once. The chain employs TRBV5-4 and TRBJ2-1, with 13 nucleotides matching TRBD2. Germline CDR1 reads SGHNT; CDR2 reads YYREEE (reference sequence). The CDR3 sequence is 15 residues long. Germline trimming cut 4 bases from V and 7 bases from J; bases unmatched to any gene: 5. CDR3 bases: TGTGCCAGCAGCCCGACTAGCGGGAGGAGGAATGAGCAGTTCTTC. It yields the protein CASSPTSGRRNEQFF.

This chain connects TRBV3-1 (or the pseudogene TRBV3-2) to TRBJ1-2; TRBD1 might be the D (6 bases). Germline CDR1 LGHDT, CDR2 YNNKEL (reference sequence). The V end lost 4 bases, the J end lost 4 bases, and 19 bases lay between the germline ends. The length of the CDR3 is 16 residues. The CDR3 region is CASSRRGGGAGYGYTF. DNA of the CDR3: TGTGCCAGCAGCCGGAGGGGTGGGGGCGCCGGCTATGGCTACACCTTC.